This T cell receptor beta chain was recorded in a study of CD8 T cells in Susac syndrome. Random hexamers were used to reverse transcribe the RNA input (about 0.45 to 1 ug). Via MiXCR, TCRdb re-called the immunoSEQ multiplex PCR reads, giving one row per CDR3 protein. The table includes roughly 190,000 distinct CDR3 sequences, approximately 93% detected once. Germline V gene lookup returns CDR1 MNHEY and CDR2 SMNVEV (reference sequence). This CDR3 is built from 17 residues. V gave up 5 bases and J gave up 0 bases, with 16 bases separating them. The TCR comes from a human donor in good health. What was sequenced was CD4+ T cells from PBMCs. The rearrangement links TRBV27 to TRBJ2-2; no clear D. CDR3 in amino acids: CASSPPRRATNTGELFF. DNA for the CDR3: TGTGCCAGCAGTCCCCCCCGACGGGCTACGAACACCGGGGAGCTGTTTTTT.